These 10 T cell receptor beta chains share one sample of origin, sequenced in a study of PD-1 blockade in classical Hodgkin lymphoma. With no exception, relapse followed autologous stem cell transplantation in all patients, and brentuximab vedotin exposure varied. Magnetic negative selection was used to purify CD4+ T cells from thawed PBMCs. TCRdb keeps only in-frame clones here, not all; method: immunoSEQ multiplex PCR. The sample has about 24,000 clones; about four fifths are singletons. Sample: CD4+ T cells from blood, taken at baseline. Every receptor here comes from a human donor with classical Hodgkin lymphoma.

This clone was recorded only once. This sequence joins TRBV29-1 and TRBJ1-1; tentatively, D is TRBD1 (5 bases). CDR1 is SQVTM and CDR2 is ANQGSEA in the germline V gene. The V end lost 0 bases, the J end lost 3 bases, and 8 bases lay between the germline ends. This CDR3 spans 13 amino acids. The CDR3 here is CSVEDRGDTEAFF. The DNA of the CDR3 is TGCAGCGTTGAAGATCGGGGGGACACTGAAGCTTTCTTT. Using reference TRBV29-1 and TRBJ1-1 for the parts outside the CDR3, the full variable domain is SAVISQKPSRDICQRGTSLTIQCQVDSQVTMMFWYRQQPGQSLTLIATANQGSEATYESGFVIDKFPISRPNLTFSTLTVSNMSPEDSSIYLCSVEDRGDTEAFFGQGTRLTVV.

CDR3 amino acids: CASSPSVGNQPQHF. The DNA of the CDR3 is TGTGCCAGCAGTCCTTCGGTAGGCAATCAGCCCCAGCATTTT. V gene TRBV28 combines with J gene TRBJ1-5; D is undetermined. Germline V lookup: CDR1 MDHEN, CDR2 SYDVKM. V dropped 5 bases and J dropped 2 bases, with 10 bases sitting between them. This CDR3 is 14 amino acids long.

This chain links TRBV12-5 with TRBJ2-1; the D call may be TRBD1 or TRBD2 (5 bases each). The CDR3 has 13 residues. Per the germline V gene, CDR1 is LGHNT and CDR2 is FRNRAP. Trimming took off 6 bases at V and 11 bases at J, with 17 bases between the two ends. Here the CDR3 DNA reads TGTGCTAGTGGACGGGACCGGGGAATGAAGCAGTTCTTC. Encoded protein: CASGRDRGMKQFF. Together with reference TRBV12-5 and TRBJ2-1, the CDR3 gives the full variable domain: DARVTQTPRHKVTEMGQEVTMRCQPILGHNTVFWYRQTMMQGLELLAYFRNRAPLDDSGMPKDRFSAEMPDATLATLKIQPSEPRDSAVYFCASGRDRGMKQFFGPGTRLTVL.

This rearrangement joins TRBV6-6 to TRBJ1-2; TRBD1 agrees at 7 bases. This CDR3 has 13 amino acids. V lost 6 bases to trimming and J lost 6 bases; unmatched junction nucleotides: 7. Germline-derived CDR1 and CDR2 are MNHNY and SVGAGI (reference sequence). Here the CDR3 reads CASRRTGADGYTF. The CDR3, as DNA: TGTGCCAGCAGGCGAACAGGGGCCGATGGCTACACCTTC.

This sequence joins TRBV25-1 and TRBJ1-2; TRBD1 might be the D (6 bases). CDR3 length equals 14 residues. V lost 3 bases to trimming and J lost 3 bases, with 11 bases between them. The germline CDR1 and CDR2 sequences are MGHDK and SYGVNS. This chain's CDR3 is CASSEQGKYYGYTF. As DNA, the CDR3 is TGTGCCAGCAGTGAGCAGGGGAAATACTATGGCTACACCTTC.

The chain has TRBV5-8 and TRBJ2-4; TRBD1 aligns across 11 bases. J gave up 6 bases and V 2 bases, and 4 bases lay outside the gene matches. Germline V CDR1 and CDR2: SGHTS, YDEGEE. This CDR3 has 15 amino acids. CDR3 protein: CASSFSGTGGNIQYF. CDR3 DNA sequence: TGTGCCAGCAGCTTCTCAGGGACAGGGGGAAACATTCAGTACTTC.

The chain links TRBV30 to TRBJ2-1; a possible D gene is TRBD1 (6 bases). CDR1 and CDR2 (germline): GTSNPN, SVGIG (reference sequence). The V gene lost 2 bases and the J gene lost 0 bases, with 8 bases spanning the gap. The CDR3 is made up of 14 amino acids. The CDR3 DNA sequence: TGTGCCTGGAGTAGGGGGAGCTCCTACAATGAGCAGTTCTTC. Translated, it gives CAWSRGSSYNEQFF. Complete variable domain (other parts from reference TRBV30 and TRBJ2-1): SQTIHQWPATLVQPVGSPLSLECTVEGTSNPNLYWYRQAAGRGLQLLFYSVGIGQISSEVPQNLSASRPQDRQFILSSKKLLLSDSGFYLCAWSRGSSYNEQFFGPGTRLTVL.

This clone was detected only a few times. CDR3 bases: TGTGCCAGCAGACGGGACAGTAGCAATCAGCCCCAGCATTTT. Its protein product is CASRRDSSNQPQHF. The V gene is TRBV2, the J gene TRBJ1-5, with 7 bases matching TRBD1. Trimming at V came to 6 bases and at J to 0 bases, leaving 2 bases not matched to a gene. Germline-derived CDR1 and CDR2 are SNHLY and FYNNEI. This CDR3 has 14 amino acids.

The gene calls are TRBV11-3 and TRBJ2-7; D is perhaps TRBD2 (5 bases). The CDR3 length is 13 residues. Germline assignment: CDR1 SGHNT and CDR2 YENEEA. V lost 5 bases and J 0 bases, leaving 8 bases between the germline ends. CDR3: CASSRSGSYEQYF. The CDR3 nucleotides read TGTGCCAGCAGCCGAAGCGGCTCCTACGAGCAGTACTTC.

The chain recombines TRBV30 with TRBJ2-7; either TRBD1 or TRBD2 may supply D (5 bases each). The germline gives CDR1 GTSNPN, CDR2 SVGIG (reference sequence). Trimming left V 2 bases short and J 3 bases short, with 17 bases between. The CDR3 sequence is 15 residues long. CDR3 bases: TGTGCCTGGAGTCCCCCGGGACCTCGGGTCTACGAGCAGTACTTC. Translated, it gives CAWSPPGPRVYEQYF.